A single T cell receptor beta chain is shown here with its context. The target antigen is unknown. V was pared by 6 bases and J by 2 bases, with 14 bases between. This CDR3 region has 15 residues. The germline V gene has CDR1 LNHDA and CDR2 SQIVND (reference sequence). The repertoire was sequenced with immunoSEQ multiplex PCR; TCRdb's copy has only in-frame clones and lacks some. The sample contains around 66,000 clones, less than 90% of which appear only once. These data are taken from a study of T cell responses to AZD1222 COVID-19 vaccine. Overall study results and limits: Baseline serology detected seropositivity in only six or seven AZD1222 recipients. Close to half of spike-specific TCRs reportedly recognize unmutated variant regions. Females made up more of the donors, who were largely white British, and clonal diversity may have come out too low.

The sequence derives from an adult in good health. The J gene is TRBJ1-5, the V gene TRBV19; tentatively, D is TRBD1 (6 bases). Sequenced here: peripheral blood, sampled on day 0 of AZD1222 vaccination. The CDR3: CASSLQGEGNQPQHF. The CDR3 DNA sequence: TGTGCCAGTAGCCTACAGGGTGAGGGCAATCAGCCCCAGCATTTT. Drawing the rest from reference TRBV19 and TRBJ1-5, the complete variable domain is DGGITQSPKYLFRKEGQNVTLSCEQNLNHDAMYWYRQDPGQGLRLIYYSQIVNDFQKGDIAEGYSVSREKKESFPLTVTSAQKNPTAFYLCASSLQGEGNQPQHFGDGTRLSIL.